Below, 15 T cell receptor beta chains from the same sample are listed, as sequenced in a study of cytomegalovirus exposure and HLA in healthy donors (dated 2017 in TCRdb). The library was prepared using the immunoSEQ multiplex PCR assay. For the multiplex PCR, a mixture combining 60 forward primers for TCR Vbeta segments and 13 reverse primers for TCR Jbeta segments was used. Sourced from immuneACCESS, this table was stored by TCRdb with only in-frame sequences that have V and J called. A share of the clones is absent; for the studies checked, an unresolved V gene accounts for under half, and the remainder has no known explanation. Recorded for this sample are tens of thousands of clones; 84% of them occurred a single time. The ten top clones hold 2% to 3% of the sample. Input material: PBMCs. The receptors here all came from a woman between 50 and 59 years old in good health and CMV-seronegative.

V is TRBV7-8 and J is TRBJ2-7, with 14 bases that match TRBD2. J was trimmed by 5 bases and V by 4 bases; bases with no gene match: 4. Germline V gives CDR1 SGHVS, CDR2 FQNEAQ. CDR3 length equals 15 residues. The CDR3 protein is CASSYPGLAGDEQYF. The CDR3 DNA reads TGTGCCAGCAGCTACCCGGGACTAGCGGGAGACGAGCAGTACTTC.

Only a few counts were recorded for this clone. The rearrangement links TRBV4-2 to TRBJ1-1, with D possibly TRBD1 on 5 matching bases. The germline V gene has CDR1 LGHNA and CDR2 YNFKEQ. The CDR3 length is 14 residues. V gave up 0 bases and J gave up 7 bases, with 12 bases separating them. The CDR3 region is CASSQELRDCEAFF. CDR3 in DNA: TGTGCCAGCAGCCAAGAATTGAGGGACTGTGAAGCTTTCTTT.

This clone has only one observation. The rearrangement uses TRBV7-9 and TRBJ2-1; 8 bases are shared with TRBD1. This CDR3 contains 16 residues. From germline, CDR1 is SEHNR and CDR2 FQNEAQ (reference sequence). Unmatched junction bases numbered 14, after V lost 5 bases and J lost 8 bases. CDR3: CASSVRTGRYSDEQFF. In nucleotides, the CDR3 is TGTGCCAGCAGCGTAAGGACAGGGCGGTATTCGGATGAGCAGTTCTTC. The variable domain in full, with the rest retrieved from reference TRBV7-9 and TRBJ2-1, is DTGVSQNPRHKITKRGQNVTFRCDPISEHNRLYWYRQTLGQGPEFLTYFQNEAQLEKSRLLSDRFSAERPKGSFSTLEIQRTEQGDSAMYLCASSVRTGRYSDEQFFGPGTRLTVL.

This clone occurred once. The chain uses TRBV5-1 and TRBJ2-5; unclear D gene. V gave up 1 base and J gave up 4 bases, with 11 bases separating them. The CDR3 runs to 14 residues. The germline CDR1 and CDR2 sequences are SGHRS and YFSETQ. The CDR3 is CASSLNSPRETQYF. CDR3 nucleotides: TGCGCCAGCAGCTTGAACTCTCCGAGAGAGACCCAGTACTTC.

V gene TRBV5-4 combines with J gene TRBJ1-1, with 10 bases fitting TRBD1. After removal of 4 bases from V and 7 bases from J, the junction contained 4 bases not matched to a gene. The CDR3 is made up of 13 amino acids. Germline CDR1 and CDR2: SGHNT and YYREEE (reference sequence). CDR3 residues: CASSIGTGDEAFF. For the CDR3, the DNA is TGTGCCAGCAGCATTGGGACAGGGGATGAAGCTTTCTTT.

The chain employs TRBV6-1 and TRBJ1-6, with D possibly matching TRBD1 (6 bases). Germline lookup yields CDR1 MNHNS and CDR2 SASEGT. The V end lost 1 base, the J end lost 4 bases, and 20 bases lay between the germline ends. This CDR3 is 19 amino acids long. The CDR3 DNA reads as TGTGCCAGCAGTGAAGGTCGGAACAGGGCAAGATCATATAATTCACCCCTCCACTTT. It translates to CASSEGRNRARSYNSPLHF.

This clone occurred once. V is TRBV10-2 and J is TRBJ2-1, with 12 bases aligning to TRBD2. V lost 7 bases and J lost 12; bases outside the gene matches: 13. In germline, CDR1 is WSHSY, CDR2 SAAADI. This CDR3 is 15 amino acids long. CDR3 DNA sequence: TGCGCCAGCACCACCTCCTCCTGGACTAGCGGGATGCAGTTCTTC. Translation: CASTTSSWTSGMQFF.

The CDR3 loop is CASSPSEAYEQYF. The CDR3 DNA sequence: TGTGCCAGCAGCCCCAGTGAGGCGTACGAGCAGTACTTC. The rearrangement links TRBV7-9 to TRBJ2-7; no clear D gene. In germline, CDR1 is SEHNR, CDR2 FQNEAQ (reference sequence). V dropped 5 bases and J dropped 4 bases, with 12 bases sitting between them. CDR3 length equals 13 residues.

The CDR3 bases are TGTGCCATCAGTGAGAGGGAGAGCTCCTACAATGAGCAGTTCTTC. Residues: CAISERESSYNEQFF. The chain employs TRBV10-3 and TRBJ2-1; possible D gene TRBD2, 5 bases. The V gene's germline CDR1 is ENHRY and CDR2 SYGVKD. The V end was cut by 2 bases, the J end by 0 bases, with 8 bases between. The CDR3 has 15 residues.

This clone came up a few times. Here the CDR3 reads CASSRGGTNEKLFF. As DNA, the CDR3 is TGTGCCAGCAGTCGGGGGGGGACTAATGAAAAACTGTTTTTT. The chain uses TRBV7-9 and TRBJ1-4, with D possibly being TRBD1 (5 bases). V was cut by 6 bases and J by 2 bases, with 10 bases left in between. The CDR3 covers 14 residues. CDR1 and CDR2 (germline): SEHNR, FQNEAQ (reference sequence).

The chain employs TRBV6-5 and TRBJ1-1, with 7 bases identical to TRBD1. Germline V gene sequence: CDR1 MNHEY, CDR2 SVGAGI. The CDR3 covers 14 residues. The V and J ends lost 4 bases and 1 base, in that order; junction bases with no gene match: 3. CDR3 DNA sequence: TGTGCCAGCAGTTTCGGGACAGCGAACACTGAAGCTTTCTTT. This encodes CASSFGTANTEAFF.

CDR3 nucleotides: TGTGCCAGCAGTTACCCCGGACAGGGAGGCTACGAGCAGTACGTC. Translation gives CASSYPGQGGYEQYV. The chain links TRBV6-6 to TRBJ2-7; 8 nucleotides align to TRBD1. V lost 2 bases to trimming and J lost 3 bases; unmatched junction nucleotides: 6. This CDR3 has 15 amino acids. The germline V gene has CDR1 MNHNY and CDR2 SVGAGI (reference sequence).

V gene TRBV5-1 combines with J gene TRBJ2-2; TRBD1 agrees at 7 bases. This CDR3 has 17 amino acids. From germline, CDR1 is SGHRS and CDR2 YFSETQ. Trimming took 4 bases from V and 5 from J; bases not matched to a gene: 14. In DNA, the CDR3 is TGCGCCAGCAGCGCTGGACAGGTATCCACCGGAACCGGGGAGCTGTTTTTT. Protein: CASSAGQVSTGTGELFF. Full variable domain (outside the CDR3, taken from reference TRBV5-1 and TRBJ2-2): KAGVTQTPRYLIKTRGQQVTLSCSPISGHRSVSWYQQTPGQGLQFLFEYFSETQRNKGNFPGRFSGRQFSNSRSEMNVSTLELGDSALYLCASSAGQVSTGTGELFFGEGSRLTVL.

This chain joins TRBV7-2 and TRBJ2-1; 7 bases map to TRBD2. The CDR3 is 16 residues long. Trimming cost V 1 base and J 3 bases; bases outside gene matches: 6. Germline CDR1 SGHTA, CDR2 FQGNSA. In DNA, the CDR3 is TGTGCCAGCAGCTTAGTTGGGACTAAGGGCTACAATGAGCAGTTCTTC. This codes for CASSLVGTKGYNEQFF.

The chain has TRBV29-1 and TRBJ2-7; D is possibly TRBD1 (6 bases). Trimming removed 5 bases at V and 1 base at J, with 12 bases between. The V gene's germline CDR1 is SQVTM and CDR2 ANQGSEA. The CDR3 has 13 amino acids. The DNA of the CDR3 is TGCAGCGTTACCGGGACAAATTCCTACGAGCAGTACTTC. As protein: CSVTGTNSYEQYF.